The T cell receptor beta chain described here comes from a study of blood T cells in healthy people across ages. Overall study results and limits: TCR beta diversity per million T cells fell roughly linearly with age.

Points on this clonotype: What it binds is not known.

Combining a sample-barcoded 5' primer with a J-beta primer mix, a second PCR ran for roughly 6 to 12 cycles. TCRdb itself ran the 5' RACE reads through MiXCR, one entry per CDR3 protein. The table lists roughly 550,000 distinct CDR3 sequences, less than 25% of them singletons. The sample also formed part of further work on T cells of mothers and their children.

This TCR came from a boy younger than 18 in good health. Sample: blood.

This chain's CDR3 is CSAILPNEQFF. The CDR3 bases are TGCAGTGCTATCCTCCCCAATGAGCAGTTCTTC. This rearrangement joins TRBV20-1 to TRBJ2-1; D unresolved. Deletions cut 4 bases from V and 6 bases from J, with 7 bases between. Looked up from germline, CDR1 is DFQATT and CDR2 is SNEGSKA (reference sequence). The length of the CDR3 is 11 residues.